This TCR beta chain derives from a study of blood T cell repertoires in COVID-19. Produced via immunoSEQ multiplex PCR; TCRdb's table is partial and in-frame only. The top ten clones hold about 2.1% of a sample with roughly 410,000 clones, 80% to 90% of them seen once. CDR3 length: 13 amino acids. Trimming cost V 6 bases and J 1 base, with 9 bases left between them. The sequenced sample was peripheral blood. The V gene is TRBV12-3 or TRBV12-4, the J gene TRBJ2-5, with a tentative D call TRBD1 (6 bases). The receptor was isolated from a woman aged 55-70 years with COVID-19, enrolled during active disease. The CDR3 sequence is CASSRQAQETQYF. In DNA form, the CDR3 reads TGTGCCAGCAGCCGACAGGCCCAAGAGACCCAGTACTTC.